The clone carrying this T cell receptor beta chain appeared a single time. Its target is not known. The naive CD8 fraction comprised CD45RO-negative cells positively selected for CCR7 and excluded terminally differentiated effector memory CD45RA+ cells. These data originate in a study of shared clonotypes between healthy human individuals. Across the whole study: Plates per donor: three CD4 naive, three CD4 memory, two CD8 naive, one CD8 memory. Findings of the study overall: Researchers found naive subsets generally carried larger estimated richness than memory subsets.

Assay used: immunoSEQ multiplex PCR; TCRdb lists only in-frame clones, some missing. The sample gives roughly 810,000 clones, roughly 96% of which show up once; less than 0.25% is in the top ten. Germline values: CDR1 LNHNV, CDR2 YYDKDF (reference sequence). CDR3 length: 14 residues. The ends were cut back, 0 bases at V and 6 bases at J, with 11 bases in the middle. This receptor was identified in a man aged 25-45 years in good health. This chain uses TRBV15 with TRBJ2-5, with D maybe TRBD2 (5 bases). The sequenced material came from naive CD8+ T cells sorted from blood. The CDR3 is CATSRDGELQTQYF. CDR3 nucleotide sequence: TGTGCCACCAGCAGAGACGGGGAGTTGCAGACCCAGTACTTC.